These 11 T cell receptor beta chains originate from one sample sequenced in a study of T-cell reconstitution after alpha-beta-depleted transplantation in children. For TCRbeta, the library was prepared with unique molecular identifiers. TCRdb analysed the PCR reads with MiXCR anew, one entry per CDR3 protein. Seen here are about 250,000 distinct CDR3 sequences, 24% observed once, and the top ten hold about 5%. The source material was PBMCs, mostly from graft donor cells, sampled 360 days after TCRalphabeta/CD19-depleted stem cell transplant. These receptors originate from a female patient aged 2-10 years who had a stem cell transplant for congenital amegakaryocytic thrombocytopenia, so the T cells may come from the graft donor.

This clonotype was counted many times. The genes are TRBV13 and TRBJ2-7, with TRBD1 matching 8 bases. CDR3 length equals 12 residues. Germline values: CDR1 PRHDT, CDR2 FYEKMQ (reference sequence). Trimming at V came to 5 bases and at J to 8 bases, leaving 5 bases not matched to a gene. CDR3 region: CASSADRGQQYF. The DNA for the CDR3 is TGTGCCAGCAGCGCCGACAGGGGACAGCAGTACTTC.

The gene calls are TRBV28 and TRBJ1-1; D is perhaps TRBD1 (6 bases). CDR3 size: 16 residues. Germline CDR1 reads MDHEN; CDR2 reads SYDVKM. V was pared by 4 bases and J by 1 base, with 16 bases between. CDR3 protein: CASSSPGETRNTEAFF. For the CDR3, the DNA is TGTGCCAGCAGTTCCCCAGGGGAGACCCGGAACACTGAAGCTTTCTTT. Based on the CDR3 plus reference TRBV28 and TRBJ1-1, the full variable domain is DVKVTQSSRYLVKRTGEKVFLECVQDMDHENMFWYRQDPGLGLRLIYFSYDVKMKEKGDIPEGYSVSREKKERFSLILESASTNQTSMYLCASSSPGETRNTEAFFGQGTRLTVV.

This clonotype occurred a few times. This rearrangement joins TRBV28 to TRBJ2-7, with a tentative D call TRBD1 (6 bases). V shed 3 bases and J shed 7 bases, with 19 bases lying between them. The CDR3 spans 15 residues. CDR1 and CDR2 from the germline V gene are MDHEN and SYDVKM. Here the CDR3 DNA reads TGTGCCAGCAGTTTCGACAGGTATCAAACTACGGAGCAGTACTTC. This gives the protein CASSFDRYQTTEQYF. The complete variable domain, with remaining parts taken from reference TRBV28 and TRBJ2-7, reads DVKVTQSSRYLVKRTGEKVFLECVQDMDHENMFWYRQDPGLGLRLIYFSYDVKMKEKGDIPEGYSVSREKKERFSLILESASTNQTSMYLCASSFDRYQTTEQYFGPGTRLTVT.

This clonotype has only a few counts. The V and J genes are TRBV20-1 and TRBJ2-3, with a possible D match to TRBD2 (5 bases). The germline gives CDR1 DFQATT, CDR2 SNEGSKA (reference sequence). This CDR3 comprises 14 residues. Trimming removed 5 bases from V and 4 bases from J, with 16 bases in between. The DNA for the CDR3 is TGCAGTGCTGTTACTCCGGAGGAGGCAGATACGCAGTATTTT. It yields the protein CSAVTPEEADTQYF.

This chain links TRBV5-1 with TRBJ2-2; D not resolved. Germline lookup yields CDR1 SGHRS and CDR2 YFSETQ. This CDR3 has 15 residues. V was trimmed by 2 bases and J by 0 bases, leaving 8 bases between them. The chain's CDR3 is CASSLDTANTGELFF. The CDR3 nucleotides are TGCGCCAGCAGCTTAGACACGGCGAACACCGGGGAGCTGTTTTTT.

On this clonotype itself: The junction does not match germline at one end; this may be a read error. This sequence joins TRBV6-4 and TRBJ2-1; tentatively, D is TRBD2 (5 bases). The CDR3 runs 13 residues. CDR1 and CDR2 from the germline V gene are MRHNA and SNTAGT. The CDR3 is CGSSEGSYNEQFF. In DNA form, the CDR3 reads TGTGGCAGCAGTGAGGGCAGCTACAATGAGCAGTTCTTC.

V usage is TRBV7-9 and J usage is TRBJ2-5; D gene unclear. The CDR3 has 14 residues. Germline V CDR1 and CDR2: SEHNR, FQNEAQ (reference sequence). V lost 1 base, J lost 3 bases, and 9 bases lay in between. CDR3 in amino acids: CASSLESAEETQYF. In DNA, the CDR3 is TGTGCCAGCAGCTTAGAATCGGCAGAAGAGACCCAGTACTTC. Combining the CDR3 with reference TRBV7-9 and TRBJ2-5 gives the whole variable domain DTGVSQNPRHKITKRGQNVTFRCDPISEHNRLYWYRQTLGQGPEFLTYFQNEAQLEKSRLLSDRFSAERPKGSFSTLEIQRTEQGDSAMYLCASSLESAEETQYFGPGTRLLVL.

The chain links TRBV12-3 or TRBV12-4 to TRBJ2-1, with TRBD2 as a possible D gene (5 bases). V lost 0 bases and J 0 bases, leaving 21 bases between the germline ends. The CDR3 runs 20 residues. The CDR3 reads CASSLAGRGLLTSSYNEQFF. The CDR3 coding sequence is TGTGCCAGCAGTTTAGCTGGACGCGGGCTCTTGACAAGCTCCTACAATGAGCAGTTCTTC.

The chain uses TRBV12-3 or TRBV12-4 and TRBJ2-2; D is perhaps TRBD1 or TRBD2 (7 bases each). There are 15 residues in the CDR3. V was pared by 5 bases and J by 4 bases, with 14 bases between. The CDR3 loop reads CASSPDREGTGELFF. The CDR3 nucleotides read TGTGCCAGCAGTCCCGACAGGGAGGGCACCGGGGAGCTGTTTTTT.

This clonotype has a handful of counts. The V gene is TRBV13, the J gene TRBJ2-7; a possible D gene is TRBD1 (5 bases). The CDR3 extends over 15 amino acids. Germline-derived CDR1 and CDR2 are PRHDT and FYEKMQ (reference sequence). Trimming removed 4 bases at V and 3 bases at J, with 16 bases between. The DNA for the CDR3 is TGTGCCAGCAGCTCCAGGGTAGGCAATATCTACGAGCAGTACTTC. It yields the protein CASSSRVGNIYEQYF. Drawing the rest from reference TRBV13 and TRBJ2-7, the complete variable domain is AAGVIQSPRHLIKEKRETATLKCYPIPRHDTVYWYQQGPGQDPQFLISFYEKMQSDKGSIPDRFSAQQFSDYHSELNMSSLELGDSALYFCASSSRVGNIYEQYFGPGTRLTVT.

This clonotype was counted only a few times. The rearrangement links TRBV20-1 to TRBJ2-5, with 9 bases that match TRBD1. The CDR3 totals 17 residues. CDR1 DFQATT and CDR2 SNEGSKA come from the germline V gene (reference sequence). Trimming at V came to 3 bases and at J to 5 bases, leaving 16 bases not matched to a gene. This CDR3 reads CSASFYLSDRGPETQYF. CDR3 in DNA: TGCAGTGCTAGTTTCTATCTATCGGACAGGGGACCTGAGACCCAGTACTTC.